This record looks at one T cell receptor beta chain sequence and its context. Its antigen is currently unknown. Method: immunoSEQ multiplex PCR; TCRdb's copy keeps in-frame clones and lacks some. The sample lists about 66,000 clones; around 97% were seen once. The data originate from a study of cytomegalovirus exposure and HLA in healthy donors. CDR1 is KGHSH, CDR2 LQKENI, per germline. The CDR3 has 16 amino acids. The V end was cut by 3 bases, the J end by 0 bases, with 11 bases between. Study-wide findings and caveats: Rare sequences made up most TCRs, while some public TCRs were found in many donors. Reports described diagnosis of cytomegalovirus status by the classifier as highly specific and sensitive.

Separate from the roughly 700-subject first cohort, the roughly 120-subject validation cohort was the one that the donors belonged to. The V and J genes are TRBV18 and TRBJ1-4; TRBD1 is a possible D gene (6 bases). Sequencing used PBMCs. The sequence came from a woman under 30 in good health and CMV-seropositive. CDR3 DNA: TGTGCCAGCTCACCCACATCAGGGGCAACTAATGAAAAACTGTTTTTT. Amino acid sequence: CASSPTSGATNEKLFF.